This entry is about one T cell receptor beta chain. The sample belongs to a study of OX40 agonist ivuxolimab in advanced cancers. Generated by immunoSEQ multiplex PCR, the TCRdb table keeps only in-frame clones and is missing some. This table holds around 16,000 clones, about 76% found once. V was clipped by 3 bases and J by 13 bases, with 23 bases between them. Germline loops: CDR1 MNHNS, CDR2 SASEGT. The CDR3 extends over 15 amino acids. The source is an adult with an advanced solid tumor such as melanoma, head and neck, liver or kidney cancer. The starting material was CD4+ or CD8+ T cells sorted from blood, obtained in a trial of the OX40 agonist ivuxolimab. The chain recombines TRBV6-1 with TRBJ2-3; the D gene is possibly TRBD1 (5 bases). DNA of the CDR3: TGTGCCAGCAGTGAGAACAGGCCCCAGTCCTTCGCTGAGTATTTT. This sequence encodes CASSENRPQSFAEYF.